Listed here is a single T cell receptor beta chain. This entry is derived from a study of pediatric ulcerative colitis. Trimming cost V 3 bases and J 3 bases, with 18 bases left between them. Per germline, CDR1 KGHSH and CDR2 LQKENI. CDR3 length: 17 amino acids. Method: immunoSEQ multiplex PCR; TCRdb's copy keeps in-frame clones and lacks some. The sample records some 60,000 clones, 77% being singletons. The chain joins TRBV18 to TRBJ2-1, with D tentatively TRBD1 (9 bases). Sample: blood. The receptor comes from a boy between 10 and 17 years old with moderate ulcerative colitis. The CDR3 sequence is CASSPPGGTGIYNEQFF. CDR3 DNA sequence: TGTGCCAGCTCACCCCCGGGAGGGACAGGGATCTACAATGAGCAGTTCTTC.